A selection of T cell receptor beta chains follows, all from one sample in a study of blood T cell repertoires in COVID-19. Generated by immunoSEQ multiplex PCR, the TCRdb table keeps only in-frame clones and is missing some. Of under 300,000 clones in the sample, roughly 88% were seen once. The specimen sequenced was peripheral blood. The receptors were gathered from a middle-aged woman who had recovered from COVID-19. Each CDR3 is given with its conserved first and last residue. Each record gives: D gene, J gene, V gene, clone size, CDR3 DNA, CDR3 protein. A D gene is named only where the DNA matches it firmly. Clone size is not always given. Where it is, it says once, few, many or a class for expanded clones.

>-|TRBJ1-2|TRBV6-5|-
TGTGCCAGCAGTTACAGGGGTCAATATGGCTACACCTTC
CASSYRGQYGYTF
>TRBD1|TRBJ2-3|TRBV9|-
TGTGCCAGCAGCGCGGGACAGTTCCAAGGCGCGGATACGCAGTATTTT
CASSAGQFQGADTQYF
>TRBD1|TRBJ2-3|TRBV7-2|-
TGTGCCAGCAGCTTGACGGTTCAGGGGGCGATCACAGATACGCAGTATTTT
CASSLTVQGAITDTQYF
>TRBD2|TRBJ2-1|TRBV7-2|-
TGTGCCAGCAGCTTAGGGGGGAGGGATAGCGGGATCCTGTTCTTC
CASSLGGRDSGILFF
>TRBD2|TRBJ2-5|TRBV7-2|-
TGTGCCAGCAGCCACTCCGGGGGAGGGGTGACCCAGTACTTC
CASSHSGGGVTQYF
>TRBD1|TRBJ1-4|TRBV9|-
TGTGCCAGCAGCGACCGACAGGGGGCTAATGAAAAACTGTTTTTT
CASSDRQGANEKLFF
>-|TRBJ1-3|TRBV5-6|-
TGTGCCAGCAACGACTCAGGGTTTGGAAACACCATATATTTT
CASNDSGFGNTIYF
>TRBD2|TRBJ2-3|TRBV11-3|-
TGTGCCAGCAGCCCCCGCAGCGGGATGACAGATACGCAGTATTTT
CASSPRSGMTDTQYF
>-|TRBJ2-2|TRBV11-2|-
TGTGCCAGCAGCTTAGGTCTAGGGAGGACCGGGGAGCTGTTTTTT
CASSLGLGRTGELFF
>TRBD2|TRBJ2-7|TRBV13|-
TGTGCCAGCAGCTTAGGGCGGGAGCGAACCTACGAGCAGTACTTC
CASSLGRERTYEQYF
>TRBD1|TRBJ1-1|TRBV5-1|-
TGCGCCAGCAGCCTCAGACAGGGGAGCACTGAAGCTTTCTTT
CASSLRQGSTEAFF
>-|TRBJ1-4|TRBV6-2/TRBV6-3|-
TGTGCCAGCAGTTACTCCGGGGGAAAACTGTTTTTT
CASSYSGGKLFF
>TRBD2|TRBJ2-3|TRBV19|-
TGTGCCAGTAGTATCCCGACTAGCGGGATCACAGATACGCAGTATTTT
CASSIPTSGITDTQYF
>TRBD1|TRBJ2-5|TRBV5-1|-
TGCGCCAGTGGACAGGGGTCTCAAGAGACCCAGTACTTC
CASGQGSQETQYF
>-|TRBJ2-1|TRBV28|many
TGTGCCAGCAGTCCATCGGGAGCGGGTGAGCAGTTCTTC
CASSPSGAGEQFF
>TRBD2|TRBJ2-1|TRBV7-2|few
TGTGCCAGCAGCTTAAGTGGACTAGCGGGCAATGAGCAGTTCTTC
CASSLSGLAGNEQFF
>TRBD1|TRBJ2-4|TRBV29-1|once
TGCAGCGCTGGACAGGGGGCGCGGAACATTCAGTACTTC
CSAGQGARNIQYF
>TRBD1|TRBJ2-2|TRBV24-1|-
TGTGCCACCAGTGATTTGAGGACAGGTATCGCCGGGGAGCTGTTTTTT
CATSDLRTGIAGELFF
>TRBD2|TRBJ2-7|TRBV19|-
TGTGCCAGTAGTCTTAAGACTAGCCTTGCGGGGGAGCAGTACTTC
CASSLKTSLAGEQYF
>-|TRBJ1-2|TRBV3-1/TRBV3-2|few
TGTGCCAGCAGCCAAGCCCAATCCTATGGCTACACCTTC
CASSQAQSYGYTF
>TRBD2|TRBJ2-2|TRBV7-3|-
TGTGTCGCCCAAGGGACTAGTCCCACCGGGGAGCTGTTTTTT
CVAQGTSPTGELFF
>TRBD1|TRBJ2-7|TRBV4-1|-
TGCGCCAGCAGCCAGATGGACAGGGGGCGTCTGGGCGAGCAGTACTTC
CASSQMDRGRLGEQYF